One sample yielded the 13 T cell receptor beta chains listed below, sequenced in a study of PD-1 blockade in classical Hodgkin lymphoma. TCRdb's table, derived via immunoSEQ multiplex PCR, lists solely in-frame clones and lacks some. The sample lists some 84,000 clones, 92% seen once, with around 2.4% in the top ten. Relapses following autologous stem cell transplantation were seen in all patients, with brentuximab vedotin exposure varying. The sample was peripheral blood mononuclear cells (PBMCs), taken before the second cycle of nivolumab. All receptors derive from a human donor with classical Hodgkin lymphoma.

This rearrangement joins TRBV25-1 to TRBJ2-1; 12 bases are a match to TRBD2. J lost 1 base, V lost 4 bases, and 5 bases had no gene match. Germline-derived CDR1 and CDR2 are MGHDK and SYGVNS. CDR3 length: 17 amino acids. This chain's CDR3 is CASSAPLAGGSYNEQFF. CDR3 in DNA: TGTGCCAGCAGTGCGCCCCTAGCGGGAGGGTCCTACAATGAGCAGTTCTTC.

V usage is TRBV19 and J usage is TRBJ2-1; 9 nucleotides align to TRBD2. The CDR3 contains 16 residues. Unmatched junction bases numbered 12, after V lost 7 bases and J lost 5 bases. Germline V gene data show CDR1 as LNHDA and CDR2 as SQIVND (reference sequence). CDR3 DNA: TGTGCCAGTACCTTCGTAAGACTAGCGGCCCACAATGAGCAGTTCTTC. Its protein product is CASTFVRLAAHNEQFF. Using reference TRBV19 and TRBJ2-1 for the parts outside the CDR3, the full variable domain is DGGITQSPKYLFRKEGQNVTLSCEQNLNHDAMYWYRQDPGQGLRLIYYSQIVNDFQKGDIAEGYSVSREKKESFPLTVTSAQKNPTAFYLCASTFVRLAAHNEQFFGPGTRLTVL.

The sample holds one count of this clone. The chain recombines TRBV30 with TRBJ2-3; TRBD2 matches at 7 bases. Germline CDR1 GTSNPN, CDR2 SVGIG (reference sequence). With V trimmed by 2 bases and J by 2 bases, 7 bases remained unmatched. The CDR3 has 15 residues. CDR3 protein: CAWSPGLGDTDTQYF. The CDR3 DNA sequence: TGTGCCTGGAGTCCCGGACTAGGGGACACAGATACGCAGTATTTT.

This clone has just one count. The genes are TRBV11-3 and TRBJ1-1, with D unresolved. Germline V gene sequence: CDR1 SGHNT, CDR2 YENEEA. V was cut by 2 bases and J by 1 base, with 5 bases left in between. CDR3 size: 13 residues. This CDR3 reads CASSLTGNTEAFF. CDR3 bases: TGTGCCAGCAGCTTAACTGGGAACACTGAAGCTTTCTTT.

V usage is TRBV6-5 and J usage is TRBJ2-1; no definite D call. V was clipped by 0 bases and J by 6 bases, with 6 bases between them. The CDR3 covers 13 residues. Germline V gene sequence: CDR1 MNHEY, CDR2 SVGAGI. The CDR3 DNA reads TGTGCCAGCAGTTACTCGACTGGCAATGAGCAGTTCTTC. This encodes CASSYSTGNEQFF.

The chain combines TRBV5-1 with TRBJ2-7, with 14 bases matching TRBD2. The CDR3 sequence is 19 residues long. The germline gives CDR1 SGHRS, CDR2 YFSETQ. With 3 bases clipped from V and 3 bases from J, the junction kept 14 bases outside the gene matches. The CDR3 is CASSSYSGLAGGLFYEQYF. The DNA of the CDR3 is TGCGCCAGCAGCTCATACTCAGGACTAGCGGGAGGTCTTTTCTACGAGCAGTACTTC. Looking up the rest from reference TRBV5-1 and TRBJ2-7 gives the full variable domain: KAGVTQTPRYLIKTRGQQVTLSCSPISGHRSVSWYQQTPGQGLQFLFEYFSETQRNKGNFPGRFSGRQFSNSRSEMNVSTLELGDSALYLCASSSYSGLAGGLFYEQYFGPGTRLTVT.

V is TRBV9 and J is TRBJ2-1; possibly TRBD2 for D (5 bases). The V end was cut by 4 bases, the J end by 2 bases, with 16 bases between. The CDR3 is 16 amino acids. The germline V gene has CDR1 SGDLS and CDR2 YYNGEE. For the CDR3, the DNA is TGTGCCAGCAGCTCAGGACTCACTAATGCCTACAATGAGCAGTTCTTC. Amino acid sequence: CASSSGLTNAYNEQFF.

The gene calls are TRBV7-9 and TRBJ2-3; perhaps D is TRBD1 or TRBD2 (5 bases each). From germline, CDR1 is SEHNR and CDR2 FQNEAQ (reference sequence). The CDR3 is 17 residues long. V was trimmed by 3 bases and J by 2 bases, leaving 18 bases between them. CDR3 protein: CASSFPLLGASTDTQYF. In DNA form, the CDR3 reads TGTGCCAGCAGCTTCCCGTTACTAGGGGCATCCACAGATACGCAGTATTTT.

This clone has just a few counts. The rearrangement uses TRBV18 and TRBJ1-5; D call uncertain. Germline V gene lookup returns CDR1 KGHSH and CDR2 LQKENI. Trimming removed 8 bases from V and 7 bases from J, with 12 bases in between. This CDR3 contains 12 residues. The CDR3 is CASRWLVQPQHF. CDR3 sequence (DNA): TGTGCCAGCCGGTGGCTGGTGCAGCCCCAGCATTTT.

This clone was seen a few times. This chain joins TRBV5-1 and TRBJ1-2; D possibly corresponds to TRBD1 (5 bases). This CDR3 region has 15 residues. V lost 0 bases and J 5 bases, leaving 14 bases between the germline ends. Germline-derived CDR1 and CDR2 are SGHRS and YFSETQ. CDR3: CASSLAQGRGYGYTF. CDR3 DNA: TGCGCCAGCAGCTTGGCCCAGGGTCGAGGTTATGGCTACACCTTC.

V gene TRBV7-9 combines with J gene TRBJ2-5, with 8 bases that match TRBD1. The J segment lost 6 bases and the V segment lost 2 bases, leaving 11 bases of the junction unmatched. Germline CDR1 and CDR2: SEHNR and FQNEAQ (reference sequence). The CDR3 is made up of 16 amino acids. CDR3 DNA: TGTGCCAGCAGCTTAAGGGGGCAGGGGGCTCAGAAGACCCAGTACTTC. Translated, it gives CASSLRGQGAQKTQYF.

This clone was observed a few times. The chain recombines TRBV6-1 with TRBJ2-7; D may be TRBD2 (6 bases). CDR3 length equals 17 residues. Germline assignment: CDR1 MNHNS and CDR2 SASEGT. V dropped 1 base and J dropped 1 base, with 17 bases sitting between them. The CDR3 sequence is CASSEETGKGGSYEQYF. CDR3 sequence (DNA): TGTGCCAGCAGTGAAGAAACAGGAAAGGGAGGTTCCTACGAGCAGTACTTC.

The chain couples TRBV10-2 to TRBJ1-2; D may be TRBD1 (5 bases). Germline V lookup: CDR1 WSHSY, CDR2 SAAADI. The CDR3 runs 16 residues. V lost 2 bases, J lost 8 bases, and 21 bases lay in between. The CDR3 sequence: CASSESTQGFYLGYTF. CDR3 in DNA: TGCGCCAGCAGTGAGAGTACGCAGGGATTTTATTTGGGCTACACCTTC.